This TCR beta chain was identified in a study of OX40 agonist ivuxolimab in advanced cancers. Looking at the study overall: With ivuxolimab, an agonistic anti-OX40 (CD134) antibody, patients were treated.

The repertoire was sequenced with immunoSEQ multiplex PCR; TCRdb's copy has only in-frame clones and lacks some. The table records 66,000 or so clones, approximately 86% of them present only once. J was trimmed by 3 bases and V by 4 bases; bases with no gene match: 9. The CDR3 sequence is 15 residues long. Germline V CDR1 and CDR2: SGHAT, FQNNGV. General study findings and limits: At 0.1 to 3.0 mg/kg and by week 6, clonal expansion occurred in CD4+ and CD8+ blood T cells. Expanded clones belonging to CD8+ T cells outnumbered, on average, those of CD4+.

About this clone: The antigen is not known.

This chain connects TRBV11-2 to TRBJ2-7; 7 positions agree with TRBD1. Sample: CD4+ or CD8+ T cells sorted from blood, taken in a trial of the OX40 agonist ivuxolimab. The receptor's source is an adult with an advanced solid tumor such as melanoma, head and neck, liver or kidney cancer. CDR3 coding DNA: TGTGCCAGCAGCTGGGAAAGACAGGGCATCTACGAGCAGTACTTC. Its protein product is CASSWERQGIYEQYF. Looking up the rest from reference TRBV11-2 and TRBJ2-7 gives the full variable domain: EAGVAQSPRYKIIEKRQSVAFWCNPISGHATLYWYQQILGQGPKLLIQFQNNGVVDDSQLPKDRFSAERLKGVDSTLKIQPAKLEDSAVYLCASSWERQGIYEQYFGPGTRLTVT.